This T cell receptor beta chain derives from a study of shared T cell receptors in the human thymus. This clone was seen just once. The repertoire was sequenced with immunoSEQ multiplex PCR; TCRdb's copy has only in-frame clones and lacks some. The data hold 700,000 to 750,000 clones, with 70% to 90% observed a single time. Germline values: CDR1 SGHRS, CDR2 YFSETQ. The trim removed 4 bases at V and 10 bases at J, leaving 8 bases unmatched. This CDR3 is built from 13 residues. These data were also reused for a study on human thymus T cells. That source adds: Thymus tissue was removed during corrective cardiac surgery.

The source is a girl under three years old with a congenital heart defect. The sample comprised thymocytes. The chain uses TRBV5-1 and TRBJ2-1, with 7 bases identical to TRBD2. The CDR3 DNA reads TGCGCCAGCAGCGTAACTAGCGCTGGGGAGCAGTTCTTC. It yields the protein CASSVTSAGEQFF. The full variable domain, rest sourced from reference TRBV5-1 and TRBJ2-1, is KAGVTQTPRYLIKTRGQQVTLSCSPISGHRSVSWYQQTPGQGLQFLFEYFSETQRNKGNFPGRFSGRQFSNSRSEMNVSTLELGDSALYLCASSVTSAGEQFFGPGTRLTVL.